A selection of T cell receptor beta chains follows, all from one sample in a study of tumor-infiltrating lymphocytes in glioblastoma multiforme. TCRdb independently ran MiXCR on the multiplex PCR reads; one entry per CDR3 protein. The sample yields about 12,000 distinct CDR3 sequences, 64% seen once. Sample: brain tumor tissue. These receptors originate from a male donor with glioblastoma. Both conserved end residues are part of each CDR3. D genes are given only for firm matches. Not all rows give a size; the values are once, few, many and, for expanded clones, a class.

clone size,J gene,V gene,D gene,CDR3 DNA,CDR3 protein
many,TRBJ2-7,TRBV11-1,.,TGTGCCAGCACCCTGGATCAGGGGTACGAGCAGTACTTC,CASTLDQGYEQYF
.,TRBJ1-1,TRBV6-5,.,TGTGCCAATTCTCGAGGAAGGGGGACTGAAGCTTTCTTT,CANSRGRGTEAFF
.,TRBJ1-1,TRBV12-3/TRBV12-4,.,TGTGCCAGCACCTTCGGACTTTTAGCTTTCTTT,CASTFGLLAFF
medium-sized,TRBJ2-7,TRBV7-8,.,TGTGCCAGCAGCAACAGGGTCCACGAGCAGTACTTC,CASSNRVHEQYF
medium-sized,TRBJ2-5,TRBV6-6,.,TGTGCCAGCAGCCCCCCTTCAGGGGAAGGAGAGACCCAGTACTTC,CASSPPSGEGETQYF
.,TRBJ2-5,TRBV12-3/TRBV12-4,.,TGTGCCAGCAGTTTGCTAGAATCTCAAGAGACCCAGTACTTC,CASSLLESQETQYF
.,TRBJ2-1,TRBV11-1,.,TGTGCCAGCAGCGCAAGTACGAGGAACTCCTACAATGAGCAGTTCTTC,CASSASTRNSYNEQFF
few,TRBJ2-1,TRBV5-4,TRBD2,TGTGCCAGCAGCTCGGGACTAGCCGGGATTCACAATGAGCAGTTCTTC,CASSSGLAGIHNEQFF
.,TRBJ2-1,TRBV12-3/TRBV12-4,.,TGTGCCAGCAGTTTCCGTATCTACAATGAGCAGTTCTTC,CASSFRIYNEQFF
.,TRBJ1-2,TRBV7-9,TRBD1,TGTGCCAGCAGCCACAAACAGGGGTTTGAAGGCTACGCCTTC,CASSHKQGFEGYAF
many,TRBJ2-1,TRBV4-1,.,TGCGCCAGCAGCCAAGACTACCTCAATGAGCAGTTCTTC,CASSQDYLNEQFF
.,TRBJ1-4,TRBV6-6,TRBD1,TGTGCCAGCAGATTGGACAGGCTCAAAGAAAATCTGTTTTTT,CASRLDRLKENLFF
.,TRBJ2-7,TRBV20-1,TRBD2,TGCAGTGCTAGACAGCGCGGGAGAGACTTCGAGCAGTACTTC,CSARQRGRDFEQYF
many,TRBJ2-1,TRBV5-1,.,TGCGCCAGCAGCTTGGAATCCGAGAAGGATGGGGATGAGCAGTTCTTC,CASSLESEKDGDEQFF
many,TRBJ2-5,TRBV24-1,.,TGTGCCACCGCAGACGGCGGATTACAAGAGACCCAGTACTTC,CATADGGLQETQYF
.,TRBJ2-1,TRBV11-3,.,TGTGCCTGCAGCCCGAGGGGGGAGGGTGAGCACTTCTTC,CACSPRGEGEHFF
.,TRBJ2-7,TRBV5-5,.,TGTGCCAGCAGCTTGGGACAGATGTACGTACAGTACTTC,CASSLGQMYVQYF
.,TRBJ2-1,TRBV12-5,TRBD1,TGTGCTAGTGGTTTGGAAACCGCAGGGGGCGGTTCCTACAATGAGCAGTTCTTC,CASGLETAGGGSYNEQFF
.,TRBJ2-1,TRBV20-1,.,TGCAGTGCTAGAGTGTTTAGCACCTACAATGAGCAGTTCTTC,CSARVFSTYNEQFF
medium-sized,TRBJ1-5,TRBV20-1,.,TGCAGTGCTAATCCGGGACACACAAATAGCAATCAGCCCCAGCATTTT,CSANPGHTNSNQPQHF
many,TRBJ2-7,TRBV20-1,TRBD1,TGCAGTGCTTCGGGACAGGGGTCCATCTCCTACGAGCAGTACTTC,CSASGQGSISYEQYF
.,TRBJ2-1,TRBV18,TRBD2,TGTGCCATCTCAAAATCGCTGACTAGCGGGACTTCCTACAATAAGCAGTTCTTC,CAISKSLTSGTSYNKQFF
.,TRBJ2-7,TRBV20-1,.,TGTAGTACTGGGAAGGACAGCGGAAACTACGAGCAGTACTTC,CSTGKDSGNYEQYF
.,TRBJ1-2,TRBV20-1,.,TGCAGTGCTAGATTGGGGGTTCCAAGCTATGGATACGCCTTC,CSARLGVPSYGYAF
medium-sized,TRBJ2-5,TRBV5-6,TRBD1,TGTGCCAGCAGCCCCGGGACAGAAGAGACCCAGTACTTC,CASSPGTEETQYF
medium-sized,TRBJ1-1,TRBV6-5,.,TGTGCCAGCAGTTACTCGCCGGAAACTGAAGCTTTCTTT,CASSYSPETEAFF
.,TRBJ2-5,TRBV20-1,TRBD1,TGCAGTGCCTTTCGGACAGGAGCGTACCAAGAGACCCAGTACTTC,CSAFRTGAYQETQYF
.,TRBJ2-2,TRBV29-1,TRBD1,TGCAGCGAGGACAGGCCTCACAGGACCGGGGAGCTGTTTTTT,CSEDRPHRTGELFF
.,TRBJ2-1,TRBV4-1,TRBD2,TGCGCCAGCAGCCCCGGGACTAGGTCTAGGGATGAGCGGATCTTC,CASSPGTRSRDERIF
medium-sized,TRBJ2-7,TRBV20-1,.,TGCAGTGCTAGAGGATCCCTGCGACAGGTGGGCTACGAGCAGTACTTC,CSARGSLRQVGYEQYF
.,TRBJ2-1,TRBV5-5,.,TGTCCCAGCAGCGAACTACAAGGAAGCTACAATGAGCAGTTCTTC,CPSSELQGSYNEQFF
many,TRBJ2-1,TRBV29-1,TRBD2,TGCAGCGTTGTACTAGCGTCGGGGAATGAGCAGTTCTTC,CSVVLASGNEQFF
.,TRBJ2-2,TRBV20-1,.,TGCAGTGAAGCGGGTGTGAACCCGGGAGCTGTTTTT,CSEAGVNPGAVF
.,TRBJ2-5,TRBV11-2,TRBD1,TGTGCCCAAGGTCTCAGGGGGGAGACCCAGTACTTC,CAQGLRGETQYF
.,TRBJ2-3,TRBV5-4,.,TGTGCCAGCAGTGCAGACATGGGATCAGATACGCAGTATTTT,CASSADMGSDTQYF
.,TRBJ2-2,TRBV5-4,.,TGTGCCAGCAACTTAGGGGGGGCGGCCGGGGGGCTGTTTTTT,CASNLGGAAGGLFF
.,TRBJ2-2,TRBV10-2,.,TGCGCCAGCAGTCTCTTCGGGACGTCCTGGAACACCGGGGAGCTGTTTTTT,CASSLFGTSWNTGELFF
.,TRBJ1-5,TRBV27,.,TGTGCCAGCAGCAAGATCAATCAGCCCCAGCATTTT,CASSKINQPQHF
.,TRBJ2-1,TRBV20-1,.,TGCAGTGCTAGAGATTCGGGGACCTCCGGGATCCTCGGGTACAATGAGCAGTTCTTC,CSARDSGTSGILGYNEQFF
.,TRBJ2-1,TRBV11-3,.,TGTGCCAGCAACTCGAGGGGAGAGGGTGAGCGGTTCTTC,CASNSRGEGERFF
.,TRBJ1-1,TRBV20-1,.,TGCAGTGTTCCGACACAACCGAACACGGAAGCTTCCTTT,CSVPTQPNTEASF
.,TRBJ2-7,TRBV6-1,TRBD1,TGTGCCACCGCCCTAGACAGGGCCACCTACGAGCAGTACTTC,CATALDRATYEQYF
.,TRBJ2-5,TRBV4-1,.,TGCGCCAGCAGCCATGACTCAGGGGGGGCGGAGACCCAGTACTTC,CASSHDSGGAETQYF
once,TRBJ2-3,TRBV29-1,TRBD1,TGCAGCGTCGATGGGACAGGGGAAGGATCAGATACGCAGTATTTT,CSVDGTGEGSDTQYF
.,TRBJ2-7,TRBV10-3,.,TGTGCCATCAGTGAGTCGACTATCGGGGGATACGAGCAGTATTTC,CAISESTIGGYEQYF
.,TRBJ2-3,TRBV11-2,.,TGTGCCAGCAGCTTAACGGGGATCACAGTTACGCAGTATTTT,CASSLTGITVTQYF
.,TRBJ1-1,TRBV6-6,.,TGTGCCAGCGCCTCCCATGAGAGGGGCACTGAAGCTTTCTTT,CASASHERGTEAFF
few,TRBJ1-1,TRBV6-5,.,TGTGCCAGCAGAGACCTGGGCCGTAACACTGAAGCTTTCTTT,CASRDLGRNTEAFF
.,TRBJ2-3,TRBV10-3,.,TGTGCCATCAGTGAGACGAGGCCAGTTATGCAGTATTTT,CAISETRPVMQYF
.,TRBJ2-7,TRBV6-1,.,TGTCCCGGGTCCATACTGGGCGGTTACGAGCTGTACTTC,CPGSILGGYELYF
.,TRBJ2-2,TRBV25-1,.,TGTGCCAGCAGTGCCCAAGAAGGGCGCCTTGGCTCCGGGGAGCTGTTATTT,CASSAQEGRLGSGELLF
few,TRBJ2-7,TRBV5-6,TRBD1,TGCGCCAGCAGCACCTGGACAGGGGATCCCTGCGAGCAGTACTTC,CASSTWTGDPCEQYF